This T cell receptor beta chain was documented in a study of metastatic and nonmetastatic thyroid tumors. Turning to the study itself: Repertoires were compared across blood and tumor or nodule tissue from malignant and benign thyroid patients. Notes on the study in general: Significantly higher TCR beta diversity was reportedly seen in malignant thyroid tumors than benign nodules, in blood and tumor.

The V and J ends lost 3 bases and 7 bases respectively, with 13 bases between them. The CDR3 is 13 residues long. In its sample, this clone is medium-sized. Its target is not known. There were no patients who had received any treatment before thyroid surgery. Original methodology: CDR3 was compared across clinicopathological groups, and the resulting differences were used to build a distant-metastasis classifier for papillary thyroid cancer. TCRdb reprocessed the PCR reads via MiXCR. The V and J calls here are based on TCRdb, not the publication. The sample has about 18,000 clones, 25% to 30% seen once.

The sequenced sample consisted of tumor tissue. The TCR sequence derives from a male donor with papillary thyroid cancer or a benign thyroid nodule (not recorded which). Some clones in this sample may be carry-over from other donors' samples. The chain joins TRBV12-3 or TRBV12-4 to TRBJ2-7; D ambiguous. DNA of the CDR3: TGTGCCAGCAGTTTCTCCAGGTCTCAAGAGCAGTACTTC. This translates into CASSFSRSQEQYF.